Described below is a single TCR beta chain sequence and its context. Its target is unknown. Germline assignment: CDR1 MNHNY and CDR2 SVGAGI (reference sequence). V was trimmed by 6 bases and J by 0 bases, leaving 10 bases between them. CDR3 length: 14 residues. These data are taken from a study of tissue T cells after allogeneic stem cell transplantation. Survey-depth TCRbeta CDR3 sequencing reported V/J genes and productive frequencies. Profiling relied on immunoSEQ multiplex PCR, and the TCRdb table lists in-frame clones only, not all of them. The sample includes roughly 42,000 clones, roughly 89% of them seen just once. Study results and limitations: Few T cell clones were shared across patients, but motif clusters showed tissue-specific shared signatures. Blood and spleen captured only part of the tissue TCR repertoire.

The material was blood, obtained before transplantation. The gene calls are TRBV6-6 and TRBJ2-3; D remains unclear. The receptor was isolated from a woman aged 40 to 75 who later had graft-versus-host disease after an allogeneic stem cell transplant. This CDR3 is CASRIRGSTDTQYF. CDR3 coding DNA: TGTGCCAGCAGAATACGTGGAAGCACAGATACGCAGTATTTT.